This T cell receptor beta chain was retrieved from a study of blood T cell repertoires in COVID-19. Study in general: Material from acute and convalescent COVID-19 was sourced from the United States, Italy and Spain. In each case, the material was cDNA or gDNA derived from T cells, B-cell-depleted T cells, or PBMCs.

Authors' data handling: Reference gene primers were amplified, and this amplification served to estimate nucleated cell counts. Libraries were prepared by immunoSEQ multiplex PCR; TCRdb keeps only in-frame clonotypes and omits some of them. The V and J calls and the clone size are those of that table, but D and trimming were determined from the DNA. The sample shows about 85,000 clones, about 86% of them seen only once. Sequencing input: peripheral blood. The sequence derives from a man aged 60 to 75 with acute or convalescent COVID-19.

The chain's CDR3 is CASSPGLNYEQYF. CDR3 coding DNA: TGTGCCAGCTCACCGGGACTGAACTACGAGCAGTACTTC. The chain links TRBV18 to TRBJ2-7; perhaps TRBD2 as D (6 bases). This CDR3 has 13 residues. The V and J ends lost 3 bases and 3 bases respectively, with 9 bases between them. The germline V gene encodes CDR1 KGHSH and CDR2 LQKENI. The entire variable domain, with the rest obtained from reference TRBV18 and TRBJ2-7, is as follows: NAGVMQNPRHLVRRRGQEARLRCSPMKGHSHVYWYRQLPEEGLKFMVYLQKENIIDESGMPKERFSAEFPKEGPSILRIQQVVRGDSAAYFCASSPGLNYEQYFGPGTRLTVT.